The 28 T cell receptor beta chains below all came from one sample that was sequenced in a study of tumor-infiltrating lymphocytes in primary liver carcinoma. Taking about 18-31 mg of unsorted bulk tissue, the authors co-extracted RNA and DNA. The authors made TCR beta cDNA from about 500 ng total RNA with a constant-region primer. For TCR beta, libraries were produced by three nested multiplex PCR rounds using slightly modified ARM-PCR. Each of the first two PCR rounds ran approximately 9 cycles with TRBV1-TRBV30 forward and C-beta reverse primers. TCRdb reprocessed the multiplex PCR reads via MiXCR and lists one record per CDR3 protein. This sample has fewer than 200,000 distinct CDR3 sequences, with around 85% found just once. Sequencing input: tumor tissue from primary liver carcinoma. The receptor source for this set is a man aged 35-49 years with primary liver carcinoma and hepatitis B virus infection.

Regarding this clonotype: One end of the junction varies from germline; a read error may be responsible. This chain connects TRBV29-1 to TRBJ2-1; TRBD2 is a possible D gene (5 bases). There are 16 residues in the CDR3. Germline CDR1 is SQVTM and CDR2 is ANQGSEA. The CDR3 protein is CSVDLLEASSYYEQFF. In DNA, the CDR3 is TGCAGCGTTGATCTTCTGGAGGCCAGCTCCTACTATGAGCAGTTCTTC.

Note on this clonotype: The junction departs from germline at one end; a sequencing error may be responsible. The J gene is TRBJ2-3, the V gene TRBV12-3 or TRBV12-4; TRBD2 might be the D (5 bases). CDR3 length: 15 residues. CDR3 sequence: CASCLRGMVRETKYF. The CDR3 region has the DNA TGTGCCAGCTGTTTGAGAGGGATGGTACGAGAGACGAAGTATTTT.

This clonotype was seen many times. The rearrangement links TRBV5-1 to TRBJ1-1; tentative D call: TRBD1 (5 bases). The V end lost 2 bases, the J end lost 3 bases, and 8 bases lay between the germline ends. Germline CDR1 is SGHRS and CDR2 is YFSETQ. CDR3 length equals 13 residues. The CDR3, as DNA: TGCGCCAGCAGCTTAAGGGGAGACACTGAAGCTTTCTTT. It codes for CASSLRGDTEAFF.

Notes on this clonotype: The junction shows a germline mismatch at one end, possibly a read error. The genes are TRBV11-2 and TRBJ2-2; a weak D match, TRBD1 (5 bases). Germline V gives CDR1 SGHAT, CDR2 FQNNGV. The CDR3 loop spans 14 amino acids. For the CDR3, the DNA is TGTGCCAGCAGTACAGACTTGGACACCGAGGAGCTGTTTTTT. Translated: CASSTDLDTEELFF. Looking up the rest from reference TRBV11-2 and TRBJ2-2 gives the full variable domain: EAGVAQSPRYKIIEKRQSVAFWCNPISGHATLYWYQQILGQGPKLLIQFQNNGVVDDSQLPKDRFSAERLKGVDSTLKIQPAKLEDSAVYLCASSTDLDTEELFFGEGSRLTVL.

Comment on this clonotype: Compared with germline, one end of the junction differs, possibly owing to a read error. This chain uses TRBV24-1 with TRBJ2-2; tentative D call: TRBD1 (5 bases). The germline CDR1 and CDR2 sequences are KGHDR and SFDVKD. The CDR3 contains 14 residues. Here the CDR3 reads CATSNLMDTRELFF. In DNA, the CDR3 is TGTGCCACCAGTAATTTGATGGACACCAGGGAGCTGTTTTTT.

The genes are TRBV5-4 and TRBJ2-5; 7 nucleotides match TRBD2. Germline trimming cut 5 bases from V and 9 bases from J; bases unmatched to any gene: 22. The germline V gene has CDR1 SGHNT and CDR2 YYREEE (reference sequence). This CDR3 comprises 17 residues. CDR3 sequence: CASSHTSGKTKGRPQYF. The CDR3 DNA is TGTGCCAGCAGTCACACCAGCGGGAAAACTAAAGGGAGACCCCAGTACTTC.

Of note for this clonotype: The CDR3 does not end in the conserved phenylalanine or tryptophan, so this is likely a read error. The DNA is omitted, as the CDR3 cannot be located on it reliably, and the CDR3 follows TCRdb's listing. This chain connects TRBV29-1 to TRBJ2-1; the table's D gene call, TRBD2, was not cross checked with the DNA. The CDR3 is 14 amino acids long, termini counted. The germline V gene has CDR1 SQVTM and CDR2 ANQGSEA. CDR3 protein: CSVETDSSLNEQLS.

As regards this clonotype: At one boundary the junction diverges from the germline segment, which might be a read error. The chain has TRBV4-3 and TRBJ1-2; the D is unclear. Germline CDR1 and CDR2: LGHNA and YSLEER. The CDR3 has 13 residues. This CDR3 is CASSQESNYGYTF. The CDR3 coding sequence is TGTGCCAGCAGCCAAGAGAGCAACTATGGCTACACCTTC.

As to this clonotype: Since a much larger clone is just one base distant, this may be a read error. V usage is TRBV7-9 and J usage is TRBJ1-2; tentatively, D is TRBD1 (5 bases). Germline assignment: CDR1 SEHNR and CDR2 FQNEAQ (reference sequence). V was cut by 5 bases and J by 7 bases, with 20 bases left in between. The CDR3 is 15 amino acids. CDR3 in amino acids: CASSPPGEQDTGYTF. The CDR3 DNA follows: TGTGCCAGCAGCCCCCCCGGTGAACAGGACACTGGCTACACCTTC.

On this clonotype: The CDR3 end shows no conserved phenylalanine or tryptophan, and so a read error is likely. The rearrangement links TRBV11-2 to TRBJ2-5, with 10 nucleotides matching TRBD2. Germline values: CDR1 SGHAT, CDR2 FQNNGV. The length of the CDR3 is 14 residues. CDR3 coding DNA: TGTGCTAGCAGTTCAGCTAGCGGGAGTAGGACCCAGTACCTC. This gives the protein CASSSASGSRTQYL.

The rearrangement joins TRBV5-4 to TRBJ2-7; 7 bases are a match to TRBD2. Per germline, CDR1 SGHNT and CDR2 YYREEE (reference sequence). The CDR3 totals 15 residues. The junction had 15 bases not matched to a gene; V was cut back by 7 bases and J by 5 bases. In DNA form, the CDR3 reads TGTGCCAGCTGCGCCCCCGGGACTATATGCAACGAGCAGTACTTC. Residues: CASCAPGTICNEQYF.

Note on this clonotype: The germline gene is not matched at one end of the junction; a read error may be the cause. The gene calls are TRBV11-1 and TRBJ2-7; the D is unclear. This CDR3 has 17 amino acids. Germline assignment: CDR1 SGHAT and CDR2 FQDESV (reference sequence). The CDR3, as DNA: TGTGCCAGCAGCTTAGGGCCGACGGATGGAAGCTCCTACGAGCAATACTTC. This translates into CASSLGPTDGSSYEQYF.

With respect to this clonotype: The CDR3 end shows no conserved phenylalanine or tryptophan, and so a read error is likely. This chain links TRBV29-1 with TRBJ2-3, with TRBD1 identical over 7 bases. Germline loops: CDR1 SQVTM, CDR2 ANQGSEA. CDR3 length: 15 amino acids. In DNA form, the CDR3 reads TGTAGCGTTGAGGGGGCCCCAGGAATCACAGATACGCAGTATTCT. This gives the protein CSVEGAPGITDTQYS.

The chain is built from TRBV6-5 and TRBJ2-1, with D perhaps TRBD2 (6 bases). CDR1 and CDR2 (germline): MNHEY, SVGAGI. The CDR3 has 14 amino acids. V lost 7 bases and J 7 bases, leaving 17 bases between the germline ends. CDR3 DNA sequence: TGTGCCAGCAAATACCAGACTAGTTTTAATGAGCAGTTCTTC. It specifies CASKYQTSFNEQFF.

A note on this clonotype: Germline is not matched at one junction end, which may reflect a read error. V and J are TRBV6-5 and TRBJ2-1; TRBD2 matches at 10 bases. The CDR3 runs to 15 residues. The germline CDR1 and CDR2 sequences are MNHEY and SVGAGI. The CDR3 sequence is CASTRAGGAYNEQLF. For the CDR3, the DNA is TGTGCCAGCACCCGAGCGGGAGGGGCATATAATGAGCAGCTCTTC.

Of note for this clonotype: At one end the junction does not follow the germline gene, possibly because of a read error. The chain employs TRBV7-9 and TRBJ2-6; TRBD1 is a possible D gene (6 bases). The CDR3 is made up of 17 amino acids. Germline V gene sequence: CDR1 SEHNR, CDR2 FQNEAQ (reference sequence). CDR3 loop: CAGSPDRLSAGANVLTF. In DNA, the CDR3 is TGTGCCGGCAGCCCCGACAGGTTAAGCGCTGGGGCCAACGTCCTGACTTTC.

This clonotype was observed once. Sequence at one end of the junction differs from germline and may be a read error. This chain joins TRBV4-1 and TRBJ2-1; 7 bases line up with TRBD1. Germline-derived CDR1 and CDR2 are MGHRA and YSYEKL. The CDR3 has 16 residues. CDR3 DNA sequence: TGCACCAGGAGCCAAGAGGCCGCGACAGGGTACAATGAGCAGTTCTTC. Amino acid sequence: CTRSQEAATGYNEQFF.

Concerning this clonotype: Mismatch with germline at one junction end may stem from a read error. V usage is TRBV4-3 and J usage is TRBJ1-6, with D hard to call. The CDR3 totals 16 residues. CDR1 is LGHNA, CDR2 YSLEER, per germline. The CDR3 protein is CASSQTETVDNSSLHF. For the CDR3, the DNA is TGCGCCAGCAGCCAAACAGAAACCGTCGATAATTCATCCCTCCACTTC.

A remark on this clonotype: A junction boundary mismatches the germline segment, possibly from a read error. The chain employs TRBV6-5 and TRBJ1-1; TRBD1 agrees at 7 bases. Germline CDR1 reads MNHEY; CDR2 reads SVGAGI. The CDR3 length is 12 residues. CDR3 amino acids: CDSSGTARKAFF. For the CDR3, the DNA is TGTGACAGCAGTGGGACAGCGAGGAAAGCTTTCTTT.

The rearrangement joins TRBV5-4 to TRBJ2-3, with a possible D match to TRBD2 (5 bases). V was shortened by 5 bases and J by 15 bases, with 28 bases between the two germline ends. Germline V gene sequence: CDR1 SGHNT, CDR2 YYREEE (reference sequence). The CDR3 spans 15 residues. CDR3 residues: CASSSEVDGGDTPYF. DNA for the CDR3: TGTGCCAGCAGTTCGGAAGTCGACGGAGGAGATACGCCATATTTT.

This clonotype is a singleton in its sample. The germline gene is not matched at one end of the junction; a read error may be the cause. DNA of the CDR3: TGCGCTAGCAGCCAAGCCGGGAATGCGTACAATGAGCAGTTCTTC. It translates to CASSQAGNAYNEQFF. V is TRBV4-1 and J is TRBJ2-1; possible D gene TRBD2, 5 bases. CDR1 is MGHRA and CDR2 is YSYEKL in the germline V gene. The CDR3 extends over 15 amino acids.

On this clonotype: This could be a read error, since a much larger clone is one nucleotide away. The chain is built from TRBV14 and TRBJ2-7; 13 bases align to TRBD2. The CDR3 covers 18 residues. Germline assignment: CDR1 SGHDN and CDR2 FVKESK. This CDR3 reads CTSSHTSGLAGASYEQYF. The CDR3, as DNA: TGTACCAGCAGCCATACGTCTGGACTAGCGGGAGCCTCCTACGAGCAGTACTTC.

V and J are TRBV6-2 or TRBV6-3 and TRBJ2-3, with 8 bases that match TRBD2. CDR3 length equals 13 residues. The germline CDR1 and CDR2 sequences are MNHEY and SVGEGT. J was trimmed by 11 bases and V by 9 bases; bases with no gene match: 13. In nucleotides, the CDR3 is TGTGCCAGTTCCGGTGGGACTAGAACCCAGCAGTATTTT. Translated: CASSGGTRTQQYF.

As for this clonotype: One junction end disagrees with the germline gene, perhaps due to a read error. The CDR3 reads CVSSPDLPAQWMNTEAFF. The DNA of the CDR3 is TGTGTCAGCAGCCCTGACCTACCAGCCCAGTGGATGAACACGGAAGCTTTCTTT. The gene calls are TRBV12-3 or TRBV12-4 and TRBJ1-1; D is unclear. The CDR3 extends over 18 amino acids.

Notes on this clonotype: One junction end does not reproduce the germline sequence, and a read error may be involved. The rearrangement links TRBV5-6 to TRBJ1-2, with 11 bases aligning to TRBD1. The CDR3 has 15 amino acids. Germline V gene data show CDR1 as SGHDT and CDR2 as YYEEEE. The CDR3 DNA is TGTGCCGGCAGCTCTCGGACAGGGGGCGCAGATGGCTACACCTTC. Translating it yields CAGSSRTGGADGYTF.

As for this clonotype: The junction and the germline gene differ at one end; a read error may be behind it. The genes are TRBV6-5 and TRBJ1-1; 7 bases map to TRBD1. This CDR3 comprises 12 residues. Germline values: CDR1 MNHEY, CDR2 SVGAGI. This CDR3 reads CASSYGTEEAFF. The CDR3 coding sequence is TGTGCCAGCAGTTACGGGACAGAGGAAGCATTCTTT.

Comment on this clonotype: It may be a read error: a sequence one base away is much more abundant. CDR3: CAVTPRDTSYNEQFF. In DNA form, the CDR3 reads TGTGCCGTAACCCCCCGGGACACCTCCTACAATGAGCAGTTCTTC. J is TRBJ2-1 and V is TRBV10-3; tentative D call: TRBD1 (6 bases). The V gene's germline CDR1 is ENHRY and CDR2 SYGVKD. Trimming removed 11 bases from V and 0 bases from J, with 17 bases in between. The CDR3 covers 15 residues.

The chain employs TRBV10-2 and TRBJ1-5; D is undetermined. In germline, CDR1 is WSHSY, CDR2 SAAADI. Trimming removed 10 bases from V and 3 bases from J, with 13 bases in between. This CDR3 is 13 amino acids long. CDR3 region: CANTTEFNQPQHF. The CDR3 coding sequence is TGCGCCAACACAACAGAATTCAATCAGCCCCAGCATTTT.